The 20 T cell receptor beta chains reported below all come from one sample, sequenced in a study of blood T cell repertoires in COVID-19. Profiling relied on immunoSEQ multiplex PCR, and the TCRdb table lists in-frame clones only, not all of them. The table records 150,000 or so clones, 90% of them present only once. The sequenced sample consisted of peripheral blood. These receptors were collected from a man in his fifties or sixties with active or convalescent COVID-19.

As DNA, the CDR3 is TGTGCCAGCAGCTTAGGACAGGGACTCTCTGGAAACACCATATATTTT. This gives the protein CASSLGQGLSGNTIYF. The genes are TRBV7-9 and TRBJ1-3; the match to TRBD1 covers 7 bases. Germline trimming cut 1 base from V and 0 bases from J; bases unmatched to any gene: 3. The germline CDR1 and CDR2 sequences are SEHNR and FQNEAQ (reference sequence). This CDR3 comprises 16 residues.

The rearrangement joins TRBV2 to TRBJ1-2; D is unresolved. CDR3 length equals 14 residues. V lost 2 bases to trimming and J lost 1 base, with 8 bases between them. Germline V gene data show CDR1 as SNHLY and CDR2 as FYNNEI. The CDR3 DNA reads as TGTGCCAGCAGTGAAAGACGGGGTAACTATGGCTACACCTTC. It encodes CASSERRGNYGYTF. Full variable domain (rest looked up from reference TRBV2 and TRBJ1-2): EPEVTQTPSHQVTQMGQEVILRCVPISNHLYFYWYRQILGQKVEFLVSFYNNEISEKSEIFDDQFSVERPDGSNFTLKIRSTKLEDSAMYFCASSERRGNYGYTFGSGTRLTVV.

This clone has more than one count but fewer than ten. The chain recombines TRBV7-9 with TRBJ1-3, with a weak D call TRBD1 (6 bases). This CDR3 has 16 residues. In germline, CDR1 is SEHNR, CDR2 FQNEAQ (reference sequence). V lost 5 bases, J lost 0 bases, and 14 bases lay in between. This chain's CDR3 is CASSIPRDNSGNTIYF. The CDR3 bases are TGTGCCAGCAGCATACCCCGGGACAACTCTGGAAACACCATATATTTT.

The rearrangement joins TRBV25-1 to TRBJ1-1; D unresolved. CDR1 and CDR2 from the germline V gene are MGHDK and SYGVNS. Trimming pared 3 bases from V and 4 bases from J, leaving 15 bases between. The CDR3 runs to 15 residues. The CDR3 is CASSDWGEKGTEAFF. The CDR3 DNA sequence: TGTGCCAGCAGTGATTGGGGAGAGAAGGGCACTGAAGCTTTCTTT. Full variable domain (missing parts from reference TRBV25-1 and TRBJ1-1): EADIYQTPRYLVIGTGKKITLECSQTMGHDKMYWYQQDPGMELHLIHYSYGVNSTEKGDLSSESTVSRIRTEHFPLTLESARPSHTSQYLCASSDWGEKGTEAFFGQGTRLTVV.

The V and J genes are TRBV4-1 and TRBJ1-2; D possibly corresponds to TRBD1 (5 bases). The germline CDR1 and CDR2 sequences are MGHRA and YSYEKL. The CDR3 has 16 residues. Trimming stripped 4 bases from V and 0 bases from J, with 15 bases between. The CDR3 DNA follows: TGCGCCAGCAGCCCCCACCCAGGGCAGGCTAACTATGGCTACACCTTC. Its translation is CASSPHPGQANYGYTF.

This clone was recorded once. The chain employs TRBV6-2 or TRBV6-3 and TRBJ2-3, with D possibly being TRBD2 (5 bases). Trimming removed 4 bases from V and 4 bases from J, with 12 bases in between. CDR1 MNHEY and CDR2 SVGEGT come from the germline V gene. The CDR3 is 14 residues long. Here the CDR3 reads CASSSRRLPDTQYF. As DNA, the CDR3 is TGTGCCAGCAGTTCGCGCAGACTACCAGATACGCAGTATTTT.

This clone was picked up a small number of times. The CDR3 DNA reads as TGTGCCAGCAGTACCCGGGACAGGAGCCGGGGTTCACCCCTCCACTTT. It encodes CASSTRDRSRGSPLHF. The chain couples TRBV5-4 to TRBJ1-6, with TRBD1 identical over 8 bases. The CDR3 has 16 residues. Germline V gives CDR1 SGHNT, CDR2 YYREEE (reference sequence). J lost 9 bases, V lost 5 bases, and 13 bases had no gene match. The entire variable domain, with the rest obtained from reference TRBV5-4 and TRBJ1-6, is as follows: ETGVTQSPTHLIKTRGQQVTLRCSSQSGHNTVSWYQQALGQGPQFIFQYYREEENGRGNFPPRFSGLQFPNYSSELNVNALELDDSALYLCASSTRDRSRGSPLHFGNGTRLTVT.

J is TRBJ2-1 and V is TRBV19; 7 nucleotides match TRBD1. With V trimmed by 10 bases and J by 9 bases, 18 bases remained unmatched. The germline V gene has CDR1 LNHDA and CDR2 SQIVND (reference sequence). This CDR3 has 15 amino acids. This CDR3 reads CATQRGPGVDGEQFF. DNA of the CDR3: TGTGCCACTCAGAGGGGGCCCGGAGTTGACGGTGAGCAGTTCTTC.

The chain is built from TRBV4-1 and TRBJ1-5; D not certain. V was trimmed by 1 base and J by 6 bases, leaving 10 bases between them. CDR3 length: 14 amino acids. CDR1 and CDR2 from the germline V gene are MGHRA and YSYEKL. The CDR3 nucleotides are TGCGCCAGCAGCCAAGTTGCAAATAGTCAGCCCCAGCATTTT. This sequence encodes CASSQVANSQPQHF.

This clone appeared a single time. The chain is built from TRBV11-2 and TRBJ1-4, with a weak D call TRBD1 (6 bases). Germline lookup yields CDR1 SGHAT and CDR2 FQNNGV. The CDR3 is 14 amino acids. Trimming cost V 1 base and J 3 bases, with 6 bases left between them. This chain's CDR3 is CASSLGQANEKLFF. CDR3 nucleotide sequence: TGTGCCAGCAGCTTAGGACAGGCTAATGAAAAACTGTTTTTT.

This clone was observed once. The chain uses TRBV5-1 and TRBJ1-2; TRBD1 might be the D (6 bases). The V gene lost 2 bases and the J gene lost 2 bases, with 19 bases spanning the gap. This CDR3 has 17 amino acids. The V gene's germline CDR1 is SGHRS and CDR2 YFSETQ. CDR3 sequence: CASSFPPTGHRNYGYTF. The CDR3 region has the DNA TGCGCCAGCAGCTTCCCCCCGACAGGCCACCGAAACTATGGCTACACCTTC.

J is TRBJ2-7 and V is TRBV7-9, with D uncertain. V was pared by 4 bases and J by 3 bases, with 7 bases between. Per the germline V gene, CDR1 is SEHNR and CDR2 is FQNEAQ (reference sequence). This CDR3 spans 12 amino acids. The CDR3 DNA is TGTGCCAGCAGCTCACAGCTCTACGAGCAGTACTTC. It yields the protein CASSSQLYEQYF. Combining the CDR3 with reference TRBV7-9 and TRBJ2-7 gives the whole variable domain DTGVSQNPRHKITKRGQNVTFRCDPISEHNRLYWYRQTLGQGPEFLTYFQNEAQLEKSRLLSDRFSAERPKGSFSTLEIQRTEQGDSAMYLCASSSQLYEQYFGPGTRLTVT.

The chain carries TRBV19 and TRBJ2-1, with 13 bases that match TRBD2. This CDR3 has 15 residues. J lost 4 bases, V lost 5 bases, and 2 bases had no gene match. Germline V gene sequence: CDR1 LNHDA, CDR2 SQIVND (reference sequence). CDR3 in DNA: TGTGCCAGTAGTCCACTAGCGGGAGGGTACAATGAGCAGTTCTTC. Translation: CASSPLAGGYNEQFF.

V gene TRBV10-3 combines with J gene TRBJ2-7; no clear D gene. The CDR3 is made up of 15 amino acids. The V and J ends lost 0 bases and 2 bases respectively, with 11 bases between them. Germline V gives CDR1 ENHRY, CDR2 SYGVKD. This CDR3 is CAISESPSVPYEQYF. The CDR3 DNA follows: TGTGCCATCAGTGAGTCCCCCTCAGTCCCCTACGAGCAGTACTTC.

This CDR3 reads CASSRGGDTGELFF. In nucleotides, the CDR3 is TGTGCCAGCAGCAGAGGCGGCGACACCGGGGAGCTGTTTTTT. This sequence joins TRBV5-6 and TRBJ2-2; no definite D call. Per the germline V gene, CDR1 is SGHDT and CDR2 is YYEEEE. V was pared by 4 bases and J by 3 bases, with 10 bases between. There are 14 residues in the CDR3.

The chain employs TRBV28 and TRBJ2-3, with 15 positions matching TRBD2. Per germline, CDR1 MDHEN and CDR2 SYDVKM. The ends lost 6 bases at V and 5 bases at J; junction bases unmatched: 3. This CDR3 is 15 amino acids long. The CDR3 is CASSSGLAGGDTQYF. CDR3 bases: TGTGCCAGCAGCTCGGGACTAGCGGGAGGAGATACGCAGTATTTT.

J is TRBJ2-7 and V is TRBV7-9; D might be TRBD2 (7 bases). The CDR3 loop spans 14 amino acids. V shed 5 bases and J shed 6 bases, with 17 bases lying between them. Germline loops: CDR1 SEHNR, CDR2 FQNEAQ (reference sequence). The CDR3 here is CASSLGAGVAEQYF. Here the CDR3 DNA reads TGTGCCAGCAGCCTGGGGGCGGGAGTAGCCGAGCAGTACTTC. Full variable domain (outside the CDR3, taken from reference TRBV7-9 and TRBJ2-7): DTGVSQNPRHKITKRGQNVTFRCDPISEHNRLYWYRQTLGQGPEFLTYFQNEAQLEKSRLLSDRFSAERPKGSFSTLEIQRTEQGDSAMYLCASSLGAGVAEQYFGPGTRLTVT.

This chain links TRBV6-5 with TRBJ1-2; possible D gene TRBD1, 5 bases. The ends were cut back, 4 bases at V and 3 bases at J, with 9 bases in the middle. This CDR3 spans 13 amino acids. Germline values: CDR1 MNHEY, CDR2 SVGAGI. The CDR3 is CASSWEGHYGYTF. The DNA for the CDR3 is TGTGCCAGCAGTTGGGAGGGGCACTATGGCTACACCTTC.

The J gene is TRBJ1-6, the V gene TRBV6-4; TRBD1 matches at 7 bases. The CDR3 has 14 amino acids. V shed 6 bases, J shed 7 bases, and the junction held 6 bases outside the gene matches. CDR1 and CDR2 (germline): MRHNA, SNTAGT. CDR3: CASSAGTANSPLHF. The CDR3 DNA sequence: TGTGCCAGCAGCGCCGGGACAGCAAATTCACCCCTCCACTTT.

This clone was seen a few times. The V call is TRBV18, the J call TRBJ2-1; maybe TRBD2 (7 bases). V was trimmed by 5 bases and J by 9 bases, leaving 20 bases between them. Germline V gene sequence: CDR1 KGHSH, CDR2 LQKENI. The CDR3 is 15 amino acids. The CDR3 DNA reads as TGTGCCAGCTCATCTAAAGGGGGGGCCGCTGGTGAGCAGTTCTTC. It is translated as CASSSKGGAAGEQFF.